A single sample is the source of the 18 T cell receptor beta chains below, sequenced in a study of blood T cell repertoires in COVID-19. Here immunoSEQ multiplex PCR was the method, and the copy in TCRdb shows in-frame clones only, minus some. The repertoire holds about 260,000 clones, with about nine tenths as singletons. The sequenced material came from peripheral blood. These receptors came from a man aged 60-69 years who had recovered from COVID-19.

In its sample, this clone was seen once. This sequence joins TRBV7-9 and TRBJ2-4, with D possibly matching TRBD2 (6 bases). From germline, CDR1 is SEHNR and CDR2 FQNEAQ (reference sequence). This CDR3 comprises 14 residues. Trimming shortened V by 1 base and J by 8 bases, and 12 bases separated the two germline ends. The CDR3 spells CASSLDGGTDIQYF. CDR3 DNA sequence: TGTGCCAGCAGCTTAGATGGGGGGACGGACATTCAGTACTTC.

The chain employs TRBV5-1 and TRBJ2-1, with D maybe TRBD2 (5 bases). Germline CDR1 and CDR2: SGHRS and YFSETQ. The length of the CDR3 is 15 residues. V was shortened by 0 bases and J by 7 bases, with 14 bases between the two germline ends. The CDR3 reads CASSLGPGSKNEQFF. The CDR3 DNA follows: TGCGCCAGCAGCTTGGGGCCGGGGTCAAAAAATGAGCAGTTCTTC.

The chain joins TRBV18 to TRBJ2-5; D unclear. The CDR3 length is 14 residues. The V and J ends lost 3 bases and 2 bases respectively, with 10 bases between them. Germline V gives CDR1 KGHSH, CDR2 LQKENI. The CDR3 sequence: CASSPNFIQETQYF. CDR3 bases: TGTGCCAGCTCACCTAACTTTATACAAGAGACCCAGTACTTC.

This clone was found once. The rearrangement joins TRBV7-2 to TRBJ2-7, with 8 bases fitting TRBD1. Unmatched junction bases numbered 6, after V lost 5 bases and J lost 6 bases. The CDR3 totals 13 residues. The germline V gene encodes CDR1 SGHTA and CDR2 FQGNSA. Here the CDR3 DNA reads TGTGCCAGCAGCCGTGACAGGGGACGCGAGCAGTACTTC. This gives the protein CASSRDRGREQYF. The full variable domain, its missing parts supplied by reference TRBV7-2 and TRBJ2-7, is GAGVSQSPSNKVTEKGKDVELRCDPISGHTALYWYRQSLGQGLEFLIYFQGNSAPDKSGLPSDRFSAERTGGSVSTLTIQRTQQEDSAVYLCASSRDRGREQYFGPGTRLTVT.

The V call is TRBV10-1, the J call TRBJ1-4; D is unresolved. Trimming took 3 bases from V and 3 from J, leaving 8 bases between them. CDR3 size: 14 residues. Germline values: CDR1 WNHNN, CDR2 SYGVQD (reference sequence). CDR3 sequence (DNA): TGCGCCAGCAGTGAAGAGGGAGCTAATGAAAAACTGTTTTTT. Amino acid sequence: CASSEEGANEKLFF.

The V gene is TRBV18, the J gene TRBJ1-4; 11 bases agree with TRBD1. V gave up 6 bases and J gave up 4 bases; unmatched junction bases: 7. Germline V CDR1 and CDR2: KGHSH, LQKENI. The CDR3 runs 16 residues. The CDR3 coding sequence is TGTGCCAGCTCTCCGGACAGGGGGCAGGTTAATGAAAAACTGTTTTTT. Translating it yields CASSPDRGQVNEKLFF.

This clone was observed many times. This sequence joins TRBV6-1 and TRBJ2-2; a possible D gene is TRBD1 (6 bases). The CDR3 is 16 amino acids. Germline CDR1 reads MNHNS; CDR2 reads SASEGT. Deletions cut 1 base from V and 6 bases from J, with 15 bases between. The CDR3 spells CASSEDGTLGAGELFF. As DNA, the CDR3 is TGTGCCAGCAGTGAAGACGGGACACTCGGCGCCGGGGAGCTGTTTTTT.

J is TRBJ2-7 and V is TRBV11-2; 7 nucleotides align to TRBD1. The V gene end was trimmed by 2 bases and the J gene end by 2 bases; junction bases not matched to a gene: 12. Germline V CDR1 and CDR2: SGHAT, FQNNGV. The CDR3 spans 17 residues. For the CDR3, the DNA is TGTGCCAGCAGCTTACGGCCGGGACAGCAACCCACCTACGAGCAGTACTTC. Protein sequence: CASSLRPGQQPTYEQYF.

The chain carries TRBV13 and TRBJ1-5, with 7 positions matching TRBD1. The CDR3 consists of 12 residues. J gave up 10 bases and V 6 bases, and 6 bases lay outside the gene matches. Germline CDR1 is PRHDT and CDR2 is FYEKMQ (reference sequence). The CDR3 DNA sequence: TGTGCCAGCAGATACAGACAGGGACCCCAGCATTTT. Translating gives CASRYRQGPQHF.

This sequence joins TRBV7-3 and TRBJ2-5; 7 nucleotides match TRBD1. Germline assignment: CDR1 SGHTA and CDR2 FQGTGA. The trim removed 1 base at V and 5 bases at J, leaving 7 bases unmatched. The CDR3 is 15 amino acids. The CDR3 protein is CASSLNRGEKETQYF. The DNA of the CDR3 is TGTGCCAGCAGCTTAAACAGGGGTGAGAAGGAGACCCAGTACTTC.

This clone was seen just once. The chain carries TRBV18 and TRBJ1-1; unclear D gene. Trimming shortened V by 4 bases and J by 6 bases, and 18 bases separated the two germline ends. CDR1 is KGHSH and CDR2 is LQKENI in the germline V gene. CDR3 length: 15 residues. CDR3 loop: CASSLTPAAGAEAFF. The DNA for the CDR3 is TGTGCCAGCTCACTAACTCCGGCGGCTGGCGCTGAAGCTTTCTTT.

The J gene is TRBJ2-5, the V gene TRBV7-2, with 8 nucleotides matching TRBD1. The V segment lost 4 bases and the J segment 1 base; nucleotides outside the gene matches: 5. The germline V gene encodes CDR1 SGHTA and CDR2 FQGNSA. The CDR3 consists of 15 residues. Here the CDR3 reads CASSSRQGIQETQYF. Here the CDR3 DNA reads TGTGCCAGCAGCTCCCGACAGGGGATCCAAGAGACCCAGTACTTC. Combining the CDR3 with reference TRBV7-2 and TRBJ2-5 gives the whole variable domain GAGVSQSPSNKVTEKGKDVELRCDPISGHTALYWYRQSLGQGLEFLIYFQGNSAPDKSGLPSDRFSAERTGGSVSTLTIQRTQQEDSAVYLCASSSRQGIQETQYFGPGTRLLVL.

J is TRBJ2-5 and V is TRBV7-7; 7 nucleotides line up with TRBD2. The germline V gene encodes CDR1 SSHAT and CDR2 FNYEAQ (reference sequence). The CDR3 runs to 16 residues. With V trimmed by 5 bases and J by 4 bases, 13 bases remained unmatched. CDR3 residues: CASSQMGGEPPETQYF. For the CDR3, the DNA is TGTGCCAGCAGCCAAATGGGGGGGGAACCCCCAGAGACCCAGTACTTC.

The chain recombines TRBV19 with TRBJ2-2, with TRBD2 matching over 9 bases. The CDR3 has 16 amino acids. Germline loops: CDR1 LNHDA, CDR2 SQIVND (reference sequence). V shed 7 bases, J shed 4 bases, and the junction held 10 bases outside the gene matches. The chain's CDR3 is CASIRRGGLGTGELFF. For the CDR3, the DNA is TGTGCCAGTATCAGGCGGGGGGGTTTGGGCACCGGGGAGCTGTTTTTT.

J is TRBJ1-2 and V is TRBV25-1; tentative D call: TRBD1 (6 bases). V was shortened by 4 bases and J by 3 bases, with 15 bases between the two germline ends. The CDR3 sequence is 15 residues long. Per the germline V gene, CDR1 is MGHDK and CDR2 is SYGVNS. CDR3: CASSVRGFPHYGYTF. The CDR3 DNA is TGTGCCAGCAGTGTAAGGGGGTTCCCGCACTATGGCTACACCTTC.

This clone was observed once. The chain is built from TRBV5-5 and TRBJ1-2; no reliable D call. Between the trimmed V and J ends, which lost 6 bases and 10 bases, there was a span of 19 bases. The CDR3 loop spans 13 amino acids. Germline assignment: CDR1 SGHKS and CDR2 YYEKEE (reference sequence). CDR3 sequence (DNA): TGTGCCAGCACTGTCTTCCCGGCTGGAGACTACACCTTC. Residues: CASTVFPAGDYTF.

CDR3 coding DNA: TGTGCCAGCCGACAGGGTCCACAGGGAATCAACACTGAAGCTTTCTTT. Protein product: CASRQGPQGINTEAFF. The chain carries TRBV7-2 and TRBJ1-1, with 7 bases that match TRBD1. V trimming: 8 bases; J trimming: 2 bases; junction bases outside the gene matches: 14. This CDR3 is 16 amino acids long. Germline assignment: CDR1 SGHTA and CDR2 FQGNSA. Combining the CDR3 with reference TRBV7-2 and TRBJ1-1 gives the whole variable domain GAGVSQSPSNKVTEKGKDVELRCDPISGHTALYWYRQSLGQGLEFLIYFQGNSAPDKSGLPSDRFSAERTGGSVSTLTIQRTQQEDSAVYLCASRQGPQGINTEAFFGQGTRLTVV.

The chain joins TRBV5-1 to TRBJ2-3; D may be TRBD1 (5 bases). Deletions cut 3 bases from V and 3 bases from J, with 8 bases between. In germline, CDR1 is SGHRS, CDR2 YFSETQ. The CDR3 sequence is 13 residues long. CDR3 loop: CASSWTLTDTQYF. CDR3 DNA: TGCGCCAGCAGCTGGACATTGACAGATACGCAGTATTTT.